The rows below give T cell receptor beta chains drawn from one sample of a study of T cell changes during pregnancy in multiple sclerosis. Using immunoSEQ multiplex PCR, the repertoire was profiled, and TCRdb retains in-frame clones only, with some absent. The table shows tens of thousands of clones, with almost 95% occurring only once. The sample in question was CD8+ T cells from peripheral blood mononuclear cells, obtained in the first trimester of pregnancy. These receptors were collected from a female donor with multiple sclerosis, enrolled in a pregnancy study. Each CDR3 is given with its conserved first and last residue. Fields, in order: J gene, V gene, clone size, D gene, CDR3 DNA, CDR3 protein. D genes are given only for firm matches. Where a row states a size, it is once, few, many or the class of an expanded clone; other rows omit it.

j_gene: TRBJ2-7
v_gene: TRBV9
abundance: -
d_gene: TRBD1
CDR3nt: TGTGCCAGCAGCGCCCTCCCGGGACAGGGTACCTACGAGCAGTACTTC
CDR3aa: CASSALPGQGTYEQYF

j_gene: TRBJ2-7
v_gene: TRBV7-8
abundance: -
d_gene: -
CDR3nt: TGTGCCAGCAGACGGACAGACTCCTACGAGCAGTACTTC
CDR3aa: CASRRTDSYEQYF

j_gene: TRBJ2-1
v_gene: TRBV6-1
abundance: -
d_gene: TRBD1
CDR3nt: TGTGCCAGCAGTGAAGCGCCAGGAGGACAGGGGCCGTACAATGAGCAGTTCTTC
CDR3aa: CASSEAPGGQGPYNEQFF

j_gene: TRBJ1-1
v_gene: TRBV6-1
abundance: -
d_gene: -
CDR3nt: TGTGCCAGCAGGGAGGGAGAGAGATACACTGAAGCTTTCTTT
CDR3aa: CASREGERYTEAFF

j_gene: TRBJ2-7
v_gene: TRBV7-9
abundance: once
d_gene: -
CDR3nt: TGTGCCAGCAGCTTAACAGGATACGAGCAGTACTTC
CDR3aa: CASSLTGYEQYF

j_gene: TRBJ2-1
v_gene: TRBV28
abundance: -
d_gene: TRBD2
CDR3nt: TGTGCCACCATAATGGAGCGGGAGCCCCATGAGCAGTTCTTC
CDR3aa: CATIMEREPHEQFF

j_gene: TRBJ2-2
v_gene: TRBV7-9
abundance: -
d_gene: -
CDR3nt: TGTGCCAGCAGCCCCACGAGCACCGGGGAGCTGTTTTTT
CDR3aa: CASSPTSTGELFF

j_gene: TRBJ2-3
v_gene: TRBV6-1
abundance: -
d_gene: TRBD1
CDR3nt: TGTGCCAGCAGTCAAACAGGGGGCTTGGGAGATACGCAGTATTTT
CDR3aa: CASSQTGGLGDTQYF

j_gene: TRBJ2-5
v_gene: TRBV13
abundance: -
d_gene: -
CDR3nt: TGTGCCAGCAGCTTAGCGGGGGAAGGGGTAGAGACCCAGTACTTC
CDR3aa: CASSLAGEGVETQYF

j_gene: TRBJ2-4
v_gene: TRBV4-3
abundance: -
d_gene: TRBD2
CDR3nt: TGCGCCAGCAGCCAAGCTTTGGCCACGGGAGGACTCTGGCCTGCCAAAAACATTCAGTACTTC
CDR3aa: CASSQALATGGLWPAKNIQYF

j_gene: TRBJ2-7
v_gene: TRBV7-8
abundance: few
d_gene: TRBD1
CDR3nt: TGTGCCAGCAGTCCAGCACCGTGGGACAGGGGTGAAGTAAAACGGGACGAGCAGTACTTC
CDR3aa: CASSPAPWDRGEVKRDEQYF

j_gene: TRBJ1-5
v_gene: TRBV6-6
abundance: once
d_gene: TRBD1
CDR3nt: TGTGCCAGCAGTTACTCGGAGGGGGCGGTCAATCAGCCCCAGCATTTT
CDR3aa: CASSYSEGAVNQPQHF

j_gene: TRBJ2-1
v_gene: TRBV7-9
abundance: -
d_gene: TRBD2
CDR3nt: TGTGCCAGCAGCGCAGCGGGGCACAATGAGCAGTTCTTC
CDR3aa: CASSAAGHNEQFF

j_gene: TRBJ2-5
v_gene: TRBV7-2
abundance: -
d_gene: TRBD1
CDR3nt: TGTGCCAGCAGCTTCGCCCCGACAGGGTTCCAAGAGACCCAGTACTTC
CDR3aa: CASSFAPTGFQETQYF

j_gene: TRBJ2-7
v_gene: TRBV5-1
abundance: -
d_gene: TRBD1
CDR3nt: TGCGCCAGCAGCTGGGCCGGGACAGGCACCTACGAGCAGTACTTC
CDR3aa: CASSWAGTGTYEQYF

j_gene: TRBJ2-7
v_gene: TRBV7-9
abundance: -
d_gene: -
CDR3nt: TGTGCCAGCAGCACGCCCACAGGCTACGAGCAGTACTTC
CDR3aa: CASSTPTGYEQYF

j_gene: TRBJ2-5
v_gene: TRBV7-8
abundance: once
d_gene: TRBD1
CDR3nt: TGTGCCAGCAGCTCAACAGGGGGCGGTGAGACCCAGTACTTC
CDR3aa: CASSSTGGGETQYF

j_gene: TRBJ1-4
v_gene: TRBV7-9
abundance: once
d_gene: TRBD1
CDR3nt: TGTGCCAGCAGCTTTCCAAGGACAGGGACGGTAGCAACTAATGAAAAACTGTTTTTT
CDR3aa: CASSFPRTGTVATNEKLFF

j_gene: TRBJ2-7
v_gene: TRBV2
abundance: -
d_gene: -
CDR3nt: TGTGCCAGCAGGCCTTATCCGGACGGGACCTACGAGCAGTACTTC
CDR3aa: CASRPYPDGTYEQYF

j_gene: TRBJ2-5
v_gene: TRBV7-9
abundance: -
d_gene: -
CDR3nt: TGTGCCAGCAGCTTAGGCGGGAGAGGCCAGGGGGAGACCCAGTACTTC
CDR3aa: CASSLGGRGQGETQYF

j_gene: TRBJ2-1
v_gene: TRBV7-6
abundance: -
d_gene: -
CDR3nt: TGTGCCAGCAGCCCTCCTCTTCCGCGGGGATGGCAGTTCTTC
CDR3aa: CASSPPLPRGWQFF

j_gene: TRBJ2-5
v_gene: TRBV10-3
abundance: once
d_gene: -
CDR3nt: TGTGCCATCAGTGAGTCGATAGACAGCCAAGAGACCCAGTACTTC
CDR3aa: CAISESIDSQETQYF

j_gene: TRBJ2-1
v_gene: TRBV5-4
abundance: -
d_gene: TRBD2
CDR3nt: TGTGCCAGCAGTCCGGGACTAGCGGGAGTGGATGAGCAGTTCTTC
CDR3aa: CASSPGLAGVDEQFF

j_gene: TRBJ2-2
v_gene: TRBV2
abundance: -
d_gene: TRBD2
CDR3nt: TGTGCCAGCAGCTCACTAGCGGGGGACGGGGAGCTGTTTTTT
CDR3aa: CASSSLAGDGELFF

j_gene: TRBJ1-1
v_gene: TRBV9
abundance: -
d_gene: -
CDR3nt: TGTGCCAGCAGCGTAGGTGGGGGCCTTATCATGAACACTGAAGCTTTCTTT
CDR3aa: CASSVGGGLIMNTEAFF

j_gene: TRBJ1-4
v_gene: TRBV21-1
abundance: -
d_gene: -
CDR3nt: TGTGCCAGCAGCAAGGACAGCGGTCGCGACGCTGAAAAACTGTTTTTT
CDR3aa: CASSKDSGRDAEKLFF

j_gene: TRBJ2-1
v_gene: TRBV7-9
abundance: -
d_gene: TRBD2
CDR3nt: TGTGCCAGCAGTTCTAGTAGCGGGAGAGTTTACAATGAGCAGTTCTTC
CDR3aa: CASSSSSGRVYNEQFF

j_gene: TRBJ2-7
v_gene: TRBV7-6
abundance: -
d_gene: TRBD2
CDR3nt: TGTGCCAGCAGCCCCCCGGGCGGGAGGGCCCGGGAGCAGTACTTC
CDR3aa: CASSPPGGRAREQYF

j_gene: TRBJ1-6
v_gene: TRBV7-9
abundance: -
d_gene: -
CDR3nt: TGTGCCAGCCGGGAGGCGCGCAATTCACCCCTCCACTTT
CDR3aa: CASREARNSPLHF

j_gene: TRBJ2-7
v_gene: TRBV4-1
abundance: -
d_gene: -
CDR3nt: TGCGCCAGCAGCCAAGGAGGAGGACTCACCTACGAGCAGTACTTC
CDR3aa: CASSQGGGLTYEQYF

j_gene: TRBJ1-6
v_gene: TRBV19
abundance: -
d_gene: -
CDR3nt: TGTGCCAGTAGGGGGGGACTCAATAATTCACCCCTCCACTTT
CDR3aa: CASRGGLNNSPLHF

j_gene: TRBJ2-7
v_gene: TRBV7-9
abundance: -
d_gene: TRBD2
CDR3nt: TGTGCCAGCAGCTCTCTAGCGGGAATCTACGAGCAGTACTTC
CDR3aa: CASSSLAGIYEQYF

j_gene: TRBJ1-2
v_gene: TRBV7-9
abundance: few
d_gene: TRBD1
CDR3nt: TGTGCCAGCAGCTTAGCCCGGGACAGGGGAGGCTACACCTTC
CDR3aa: CASSLARDRGGYTF

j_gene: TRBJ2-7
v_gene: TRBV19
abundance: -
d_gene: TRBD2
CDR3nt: TGTGCCAGTAGCCCCGGGGGGGTAGTCCTGGGCTACGAGCAGTACTTC
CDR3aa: CASSPGGVVLGYEQYF

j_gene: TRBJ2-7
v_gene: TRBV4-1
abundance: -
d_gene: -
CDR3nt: TGCGCCAGCAGCCTCGCAAAAGGGGCCTACGAGCAGTACTTC
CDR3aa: CASSLAKGAYEQYF

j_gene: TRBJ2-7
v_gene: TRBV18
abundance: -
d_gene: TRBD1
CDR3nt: TGTGCCAGCTCACCAAGGGACAGAAACTACGAGCAGTACTTC
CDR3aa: CASSPRDRNYEQYF

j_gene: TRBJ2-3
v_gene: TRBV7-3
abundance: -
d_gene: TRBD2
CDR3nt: TGTGCCAGCAGCTTATCCGGGGGAGGGGTCAAAGATACGCAGTATTTT
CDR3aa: CASSLSGGGVKDTQYF

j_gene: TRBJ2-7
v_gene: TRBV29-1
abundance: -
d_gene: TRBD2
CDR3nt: TGCAGCGTTCGGACTAGCGGGAGACCGGAGCAGTACTTC
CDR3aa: CSVRTSGRPEQYF

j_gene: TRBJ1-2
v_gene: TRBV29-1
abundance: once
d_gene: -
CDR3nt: TGCAGCGTTGAAACGCGGCAGGGCAAGGACTATGGCTACACCTTC
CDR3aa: CSVETRQGKDYGYTF

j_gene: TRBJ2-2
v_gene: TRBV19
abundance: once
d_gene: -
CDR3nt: TGTGCCAGTAGTATAGCTCCCCCAACGAGGCGGACAGACAACACCGGGGAGCTGTTTTTT
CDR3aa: CASSIAPPTRRTDNTGELFF

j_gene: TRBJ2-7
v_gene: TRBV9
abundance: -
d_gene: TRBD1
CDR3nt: TGTGCCAGCAGCACCCTCGGGACAGGTGCCTACGAGCAGTACTTC
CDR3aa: CASSTLGTGAYEQYF

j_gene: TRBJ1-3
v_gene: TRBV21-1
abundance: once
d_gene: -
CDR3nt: TGTGCCAGCAGCTTAGACGGCGACAGGGGGAAACCCTCAGGAGGAAACACCATATATTTT
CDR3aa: CASSLDGDRGKPSGGNTIYF

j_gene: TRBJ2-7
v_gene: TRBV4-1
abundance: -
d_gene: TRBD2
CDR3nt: TGCGCCAGCAGCCAATTCCCTCCTAGCGGGTTAACCTACGAGCAGTACTTC
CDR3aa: CASSQFPPSGLTYEQYF

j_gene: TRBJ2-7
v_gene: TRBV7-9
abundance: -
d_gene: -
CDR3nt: TGTGCCAGCAGCCTATCGCTCTACGAGCAGTACTTC
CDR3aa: CASSLSLYEQYF

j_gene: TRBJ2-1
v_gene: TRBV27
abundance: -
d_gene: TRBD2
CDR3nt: TGTGCCAGCAGTTATCCTAGCGGGGGGGACAATGAGCAGTTCTTC
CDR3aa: CASSYPSGGDNEQFF

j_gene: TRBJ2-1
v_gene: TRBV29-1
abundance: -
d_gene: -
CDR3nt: TGCAGCGTTGACCGGAGGATCTACAATGAGCAGTTCTTC
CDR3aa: CSVDRRIYNEQFF

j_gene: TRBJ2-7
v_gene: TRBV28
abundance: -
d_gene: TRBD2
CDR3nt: TGTGCCAGCAGTTTACCCCGGACTAGCGGGAGCCCGAGCTCCTACGAGCAGTACTTC
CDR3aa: CASSLPRTSGSPSSYEQYF

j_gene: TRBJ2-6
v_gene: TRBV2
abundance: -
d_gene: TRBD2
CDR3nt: TGTGCCATCGCATATGATAGGGTTTTAGCGGGAGGTTCCGGGGCCAACGTCCTGACTTTC
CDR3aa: CAIAYDRVLAGGSGANVLTF

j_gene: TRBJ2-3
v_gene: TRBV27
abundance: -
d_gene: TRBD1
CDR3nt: TGTGCCAGCAGTTCCACAGGGGGTAGCGCAGATACGCAGTATTTT
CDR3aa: CASSSTGGSADTQYF

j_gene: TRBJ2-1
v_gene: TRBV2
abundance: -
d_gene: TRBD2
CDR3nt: TGTGCCAGCACAACCTCGGTTCTAGCGGGGGGTACACATGAGCAGTTCTTC
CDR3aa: CASTTSVLAGGTHEQFF

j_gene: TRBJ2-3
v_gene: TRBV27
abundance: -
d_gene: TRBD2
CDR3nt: TGTGCCAGCAGCCCTGGGAGGGAGTGGGGTGGAACAGATACGCAGTATTTT
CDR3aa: CASSPGREWGGTDTQYF

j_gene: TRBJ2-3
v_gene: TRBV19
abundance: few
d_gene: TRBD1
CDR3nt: TGTGCCAGTAGCTCTGGACAGGGCCCAGATACGCAGTATTTT
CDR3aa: CASSSGQGPDTQYF

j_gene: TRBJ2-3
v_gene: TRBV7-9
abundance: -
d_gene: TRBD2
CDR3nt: TGTGCCAGTATTCCTAGCGGGAGCGCTGATACGCAGTATTTT
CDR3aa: CASIPSGSADTQYF

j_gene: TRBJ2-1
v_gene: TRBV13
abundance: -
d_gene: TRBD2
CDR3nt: TGTGCCAGCAGCTTGCGGTCTAGCGGAAATCACTACAATGAGCAGTTCTTC
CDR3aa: CASSLRSSGNHYNEQFF

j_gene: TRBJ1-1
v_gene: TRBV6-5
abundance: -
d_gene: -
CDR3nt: TGTGCCAGCAACCCGGGGGGGTTCGGCACTGAAGCTTTCTTT
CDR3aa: CASNPGGFGTEAFF